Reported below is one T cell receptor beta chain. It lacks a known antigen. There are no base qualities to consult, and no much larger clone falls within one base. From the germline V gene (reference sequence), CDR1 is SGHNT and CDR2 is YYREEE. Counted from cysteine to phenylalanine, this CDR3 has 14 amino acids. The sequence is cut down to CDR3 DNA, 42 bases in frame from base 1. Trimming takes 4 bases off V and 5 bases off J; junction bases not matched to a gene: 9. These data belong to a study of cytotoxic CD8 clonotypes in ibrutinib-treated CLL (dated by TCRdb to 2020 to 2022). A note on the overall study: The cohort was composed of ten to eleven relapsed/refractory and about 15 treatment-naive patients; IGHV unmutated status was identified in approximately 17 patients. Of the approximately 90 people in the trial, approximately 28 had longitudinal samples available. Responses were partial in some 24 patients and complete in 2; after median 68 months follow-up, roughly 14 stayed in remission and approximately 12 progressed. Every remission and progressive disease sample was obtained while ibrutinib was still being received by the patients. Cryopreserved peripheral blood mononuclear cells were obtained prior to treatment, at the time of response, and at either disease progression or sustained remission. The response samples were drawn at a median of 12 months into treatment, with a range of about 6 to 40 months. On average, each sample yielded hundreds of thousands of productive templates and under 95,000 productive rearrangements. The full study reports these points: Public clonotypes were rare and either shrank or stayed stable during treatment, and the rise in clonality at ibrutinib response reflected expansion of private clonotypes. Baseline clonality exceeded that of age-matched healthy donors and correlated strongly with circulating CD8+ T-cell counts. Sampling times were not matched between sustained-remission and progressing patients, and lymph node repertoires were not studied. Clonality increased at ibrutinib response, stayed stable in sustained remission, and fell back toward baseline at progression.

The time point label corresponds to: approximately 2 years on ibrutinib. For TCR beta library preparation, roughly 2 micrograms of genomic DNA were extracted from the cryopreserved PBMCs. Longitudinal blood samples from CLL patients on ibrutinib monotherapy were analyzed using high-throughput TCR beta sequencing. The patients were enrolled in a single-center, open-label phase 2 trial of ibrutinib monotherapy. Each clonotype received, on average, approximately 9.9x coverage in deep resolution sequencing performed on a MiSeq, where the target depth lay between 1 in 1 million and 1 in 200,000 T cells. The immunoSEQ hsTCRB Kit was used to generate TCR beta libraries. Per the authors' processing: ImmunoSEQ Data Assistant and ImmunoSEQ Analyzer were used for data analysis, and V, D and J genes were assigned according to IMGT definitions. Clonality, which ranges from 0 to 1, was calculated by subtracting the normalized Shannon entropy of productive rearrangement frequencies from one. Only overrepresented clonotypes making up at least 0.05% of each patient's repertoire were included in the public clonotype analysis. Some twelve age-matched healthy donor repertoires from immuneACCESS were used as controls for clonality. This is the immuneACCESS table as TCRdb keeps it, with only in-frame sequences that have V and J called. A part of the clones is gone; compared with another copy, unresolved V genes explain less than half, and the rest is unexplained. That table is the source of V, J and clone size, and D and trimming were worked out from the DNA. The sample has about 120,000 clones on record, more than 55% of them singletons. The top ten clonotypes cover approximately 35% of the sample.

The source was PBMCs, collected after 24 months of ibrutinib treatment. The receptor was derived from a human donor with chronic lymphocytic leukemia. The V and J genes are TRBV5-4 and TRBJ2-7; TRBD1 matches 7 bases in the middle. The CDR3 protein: CASSPPGQRDEQYF. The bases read TGTGCCAGCAGCCCCCCGGGACAGAGGGACGAGCAGTACTTC. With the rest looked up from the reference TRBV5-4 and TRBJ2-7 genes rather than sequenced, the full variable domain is ETGVTQSPTHLIKTRGQQVTLRCSSQSGHNTVSWYQQALGQGPQFIFQYYREEENGRGNFPPRFSGLQFPNYSSELNVNALELDDSALYLCASSPPGQRDEQYFGPGTRLTVT.